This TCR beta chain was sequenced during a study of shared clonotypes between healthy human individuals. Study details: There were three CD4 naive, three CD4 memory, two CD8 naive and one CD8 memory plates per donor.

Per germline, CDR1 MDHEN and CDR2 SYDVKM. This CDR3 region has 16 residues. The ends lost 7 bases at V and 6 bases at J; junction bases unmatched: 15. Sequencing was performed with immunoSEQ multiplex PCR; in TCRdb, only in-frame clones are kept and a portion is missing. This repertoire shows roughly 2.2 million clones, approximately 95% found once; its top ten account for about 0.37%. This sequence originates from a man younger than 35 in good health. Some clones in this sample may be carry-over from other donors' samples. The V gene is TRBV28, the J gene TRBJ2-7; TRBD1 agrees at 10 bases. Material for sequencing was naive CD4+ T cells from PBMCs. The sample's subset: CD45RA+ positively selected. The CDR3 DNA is TGTGCCAGCAACTACGACCGGGACAGGGGTTTCCTCGAGCAGTACTTC. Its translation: CASNYDRDRGFLEQYF.